A single sample is the source of the 19 T cell receptor beta chains below, sequenced in a study of blood T cell repertoires in COVID-19. Produced via immunoSEQ multiplex PCR; TCRdb's table is partial and in-frame only. There are 350,000 or so clones in the sample; approximately 89% occur only once, and over 3.5% lies in the top ten. Sequencing was performed on peripheral blood. The receptors derive from a woman aged 60-75 years with COVID-19, enrolled during active disease.

The gene calls are TRBV6-1 and TRBJ2-7; 7 bases line up with TRBD1. Trimming at V came to 6 bases and at J to 2 bases, leaving 10 bases not matched to a gene. The CDR3 spans 15 residues. Per the germline V gene, CDR1 is MNHNS and CDR2 is SASEGT. CDR3 protein: CASREPGQMTYEQYF. The CDR3 DNA is TGTGCCAGCAGAGAACCGGGACAGATGACCTACGAGCAGTACTTC.

The V gene is TRBV5-4, the J gene TRBJ2-3; TRBD1 agrees at 7 bases. Losses at the gene ends were 4 bases for V and 0 bases for J; bases not matched to a gene: 5. There are 15 residues in the CDR3. Germline CDR1 reads SGHNT; CDR2 reads YYREEE (reference sequence). CDR3: CASSGTGASTDTQYF. The CDR3 nucleotides are TGTGCCAGCAGCGGAACAGGGGCTAGCACAGATACGCAGTATTTT.

The chain uses TRBV27 and TRBJ1-1, with D maybe TRBD1 (5 bases). Germline V gene sequence: CDR1 MNHEY, CDR2 SMNVEV (reference sequence). The length of the CDR3 is 15 residues. V was clipped by 7 bases and J by 4 bases, with 19 bases between them. This CDR3 is CASTSRGGVGTEAFF. The CDR3 coding sequence is TGTGCCAGCACCTCCCGTGGGGGGGTGGGCACTGAAGCTTTCTTT.

The gene calls are TRBV19 and TRBJ2-1, with 16 bases fitting TRBD2. The CDR3 runs to 14 residues. V lost 9 bases and J lost 7; bases outside the gene matches: 3. From germline, CDR1 is LNHDA and CDR2 SQIVND (reference sequence). CDR3 sequence reads: CASRGLAGGNEQFF. The CDR3 DNA is TGTGCCAGCCGGGGACTAGCGGGGGGGAATGAGCAGTTCTTC.

This clone occurred once. The rearrangement joins TRBV18 to TRBJ2-7; 7 nucleotides agree with TRBD1. CDR1 and CDR2 (germline): KGHSH, LQKENI. V lost 2 bases and J lost 0; bases outside the gene matches: 1. This CDR3 region has 14 residues. The CDR3, as DNA: TGTGCCAGCTCACCAGGACAGGACTCCTACGAGCAGTACTTC. It yields the protein CASSPGQDSYEQYF.

The chain is built from TRBV19 and TRBJ1-2, with TRBD1 identical over 8 bases. V lost 7 bases and J lost 5; bases outside the gene matches: 12. Looked up from germline, CDR1 is LNHDA and CDR2 is SQIVND (reference sequence). This CDR3 contains 15 residues. CDR3 protein: CASTRTGTGPYGYTF. CDR3 bases: TGTGCCAGTACCCGTACCGGGACAGGCCCTTATGGCTACACCTTC.

This sequence joins TRBV7-6 and TRBJ2-4; 7 positions agree with TRBD1. V was pared by 6 bases and J by 6 bases, with 5 bases of the junction left unmatched. The germline gives CDR1 SGHVS, CDR2 FNYEAQ. This CDR3 is built from 13 residues. The CDR3: CASSLGQRNIQYF. CDR3 nucleotide sequence: TGTGCCAGCAGTTTGGGACAGAGAAACATTCAGTACTTC.

The chain is built from TRBV18 and TRBJ1-4; D unresolved. This CDR3 has 15 amino acids. Germline V gene data show CDR1 as KGHSH and CDR2 as LQKENI. V was pared by 3 bases and J by 4 bases, with 12 bases between. CDR3: CASSPELGSNEKLFF. The DNA for the CDR3 is TGTGCCAGCTCACCGGAATTGGGCAGTAATGAAAAACTGTTTTTT.

The chain couples TRBV4-2 to TRBJ1-1, with no clear D. V was shortened by 0 bases and J by 3 bases, with 11 bases between the two germline ends. CDR3 length: 15 residues. CDR1 is LGHNA, CDR2 YNFKEQ, per germline. The CDR3 sequence is CASSQDSRGYTEAFF. Written as DNA, the CDR3 is TGTGCCAGCAGCCAAGATTCTCGCGGATACACTGAAGCTTTCTTT.

The chain recombines TRBV7-2 with TRBJ1-3, with a weak D call TRBD1 (5 bases). The CDR3 covers 16 residues. Trimming left V 5 bases short and J 7 bases short, with 21 bases between. Germline CDR1 and CDR2: SGHTA and FQGNSA. The CDR3 DNA follows: TGTGCCAGCAGCCAATTAGTTTCAGGGCTAGCGAACACCATATATTTT. Translation: CASSQLVSGLANTIYF.

The V gene is TRBV19, the J gene TRBJ1-5; D unresolved. The CDR3 has 13 amino acids. Trimming cost V 2 bases and J 6 bases, with 8 bases left between them. The V gene's germline CDR1 is LNHDA and CDR2 SQIVND (reference sequence). CDR3 nucleotide sequence: TGTGCCAGTAGTATATTACCGGGTCAGCCCCAGCATTTT. Its translation is CASSILPGQPQHF.

The CDR3 protein is CASSLGRGGRTDTQYF. The CDR3 DNA is TGTGCCAGCAGCTTGGGGCGGGGGGGCCGTACAGATACGCAGTATTTT. The chain uses TRBV5-4 and TRBJ2-3; 9 bases align to TRBD2. CDR3 length: 16 residues. V trimming: 0 bases; J trimming: 3 bases; junction bases outside the gene matches: 5. Germline V CDR1 and CDR2: SGHNT, YYREEE (reference sequence).

The rearrangement links TRBV24-1 to TRBJ2-2; weak D call: TRBD2 (5 bases). The CDR3 spans 15 residues. Germline V gene lookup returns CDR1 KGHDR and CDR2 SFDVKD. Trimming left V 3 bases short and J 7 bases short, with 14 bases between. The CDR3 sequence: CATSDPTLRGGELFF. The CDR3 DNA is TGTGCCACCAGTGATCCGACCCTACGGGGCGGGGAGCTGTTTTTT.

This chain connects TRBV29-1 to TRBJ1-1, with a tentative D call TRBD1 (5 bases). Germline lookup yields CDR1 SQVTM and CDR2 ANQGSEA. There are 13 residues in the CDR3. V shed 4 bases and J shed 5 bases, with 14 bases lying between them. The CDR3 region has the DNA TGCAGCGTTGCGCAGGGTCTTGGAACTGAAGCTTTCTTT. This sequence encodes CSVAQGLGTEAFF. Drawing the rest from reference TRBV29-1 and TRBJ1-1, the complete variable domain is SAVISQKPSRDICQRGTSLTIQCQVDSQVTMMFWYRQQPGQSLTLIATANQGSEATYESGFVIDKFPISRPNLTFSTLTVSNMSPEDSSIYLCSVAQGLGTEAFFGQGTRLTVV.

DNA of the CDR3: TGTGCCAGCAGCAAGACTCCCGGAATGTCGGGGGAGCTGTTTTTT. This gives the protein CASSKTPGMSGELFF. V and J are TRBV7-3 and TRBJ2-2; D unresolved. Trimming removed 5 bases from V and 8 bases from J, with 18 bases in between. CDR3 length: 15 residues. The germline V gene encodes CDR1 SGHTA and CDR2 FQGTGA.

This chain uses TRBV6-2 or TRBV6-3 with TRBJ2-1, with TRBD1 matching over 7 bases. The CDR3 is made up of 17 amino acids. From germline, CDR1 is MNHEY and CDR2 SVGEGT. After removal of 0 bases from V and 9 bases from J, the junction contained 14 bases not matched to a gene. The CDR3 nucleotides are TGTGCCAGCAGTTACTCTACAGGGGTCCATTTGAGGATTGAGCAGTTCTTC. This codes for CASSYSTGVHLRIEQFF.

The genes are TRBV27 and TRBJ2-2; 7 positions agree with TRBD1. The CDR3 is 13 residues long. V gave up 8 bases and J gave up 5 bases; unmatched junction bases: 5. The germline V gene encodes CDR1 MNHEY and CDR2 SMNVEV (reference sequence). The CDR3 DNA reads as TGTGCCAGCTCGTACAGGGGTACCGGGGAGCTGTTTTTT. Amino acids: CASSYRGTGELFF.

This clone appeared once. This chain joins TRBV6-5 and TRBJ1-2; the match to TRBD1 covers 7 bases. CDR3 length equals 14 residues. V dropped 6 bases and J dropped 3; count of bases not matched to a gene: 7. Germline CDR1 is MNHEY and CDR2 is SVGAGI. In DNA form, the CDR3 reads TGTGCCAGCAGCCCGACAGGGTTTGACTATGGCTACACCTTC. This sequence encodes CASSPTGFDYGYTF.

V and J are TRBV14 and TRBJ1-6; 7 nucleotides align to TRBD1. Germline CDR1 SGHDN, CDR2 FVKESK. Trimming took 4 bases from V and 2 from J; bases not matched to a gene: 5. The CDR3 covers 16 residues. The CDR3 DNA is TGTGCCAGCAGCCTGACAGGGCGCGCCTATAATTCACCCCTCCACTTT. Translation: CASSLTGRAYNSPLHF.